This T cell receptor beta chain was sequenced for a study of blood T cell repertoires in COVID-19. In the study overall: The cDNA or gDNA used as material had been derived from T cells, B-cell-depleted T cells, or PBMCs.

In this sample, this clone turned up a few times. CDR3 length equals 15 residues. V was clipped by 4 bases and J by 5 bases, with 14 bases between them. Germline V gene lookup returns CDR1 SGHDN and CDR2 FVKESK. The method was immunoSEQ multiplex PCR; TCRdb's version includes in-frame clones alone and lacks a portion of them. Altogether 200,000 to 300,000 clones are present, roughly four fifths being singletons, with the ten largest covering approximately 2%. This sequence joins TRBV14 and TRBJ2-2, with D possibly matching TRBD1 (6 bases). This sequence was found in a man younger than 45 who had recovered from COVID-19. The sequenced sample was peripheral blood. CDR3 amino acids: CASSPQGVGTGELFF. The CDR3 coding sequence is TGTGCCAGCAGCCCACAGGGCGTAGGGACCGGGGAGCTGTTTTTT. Looking up the rest from reference TRBV14 and TRBJ2-2 gives the full variable domain: EAGVTQFPSHSVIEKGQTVTLRCDPISGHDNLYWYRRVMGKEIKFLLHFVKESKQDESGMPNNRFLAERTGGTYSTLKVQPAELEDSGVYFCASSPQGVGTGELFFGEGSRLTVL.